These T cell receptor beta chains were read from a single sample in a study of sequential checkpoint blockade in melanoma. TCRdb's copy holds only in-frame clones and misses some; the assay was immunoSEQ multiplex PCR. The sample yields over 10,000 clones, approximately 69% seen once. The sample was CD8+ T cells sorted from blood (inferred from file names), taken from a patient given nivolumab and ipilimumab in sequence. Every receptor here comes from a human donor with melanoma. Each CDR3 is given with its conserved first and last residue. Each record gives: CDR3 length, J gene, V gene, CDR3 protein.

length: 13
J: TRBJ2-1
V: TRBV4-1
CDR3: CASSPRGALEQFF

length: 14
J: TRBJ2-5
V: TRBV7-8
CDR3: CASSFGGSPETQYF

length: 15
J: TRBJ2-3
V: TRBV5-1
CDR3: CASSLTGGTTDTQYF

length: 16
J: TRBJ1-3
V: TRBV19
CDR3: CASSIGGQFSGNTIYF

length: 12
J: TRBJ2-1
V: TRBV29-1
CDR3: CSVWASYNEQFF

length: 12
J: TRBJ2-5
V: TRBV5-5
CDR3: CASSFIQETQYF

length: 13
J: TRBJ1-1
V: TRBV5-6
CDR3: CASSLLGGTEAFF

length: 16
J: TRBJ2-1
V: TRBV2
CDR3: CASSEASGSSYNEQFF

length: 17
J: TRBJ1-1
V: TRBV9
CDR3: CASSPRDRVGIDTEAFF

length: 14
J: TRBJ1-1
V: TRBV19
CDR3: CASFLGGLNTEAFF

length: 15
J: TRBJ2-5
V: TRBV30
CDR3: CAWSAKQDHGGTQYF

length: 15
J: TRBJ1-2
V: TRBV6-5
CDR3: CASSARTGTNYGYTF

length: 17
J: TRBJ2-5
V: TRBV7-7
CDR3: CASSLEAGAQRWETQYF

length: 12
J: TRBJ1-1
V: TRBV5-4
CDR3: CASSLGDREAFF

length: 14
J: TRBJ1-1
V: TRBV5-1
CDR3: CASSLENIGTEAFF